The T cell receptor (beta chain) described here comes from a study of vaccination effects on CD4 cells after COVID-19. Antigen-specific CD4+ T cells were expanded with viral peptide pools in the ViraFEST assay before sequencing. Cells that had been cultured for approximately ten days were the source of isolated CD4+ T cells. Everyone in the study got two shots of either the BNT162b2 or mRNA-1273 vaccine. Remarks on this clone: The antigen remains undetermined.

The CDR3 length is 16 residues. From germline, CDR1 is SEHNR and CDR2 FQNEAQ (reference sequence). Trimming pared 4 bases from V and 1 base from J, leaving 11 bases between. Clones were read by immunoSEQ multiplex PCR, and TCRdb kept only the in-frame ones, dropping some. The data hold 65,000 to 75,000 clones, with about 67% observed a single time. The rearrangement joins TRBV7-9 to TRBJ2-6; no clear D. The starting material was CD4+ T cells from PBMCs cultured with HCoV-229E spike peptides, obtained after COVID-19 vaccination. The receptor comes from a human donor who received a COVID-19 vaccine. CDR3 amino acids: CASSSELTSGANVLTF. The CDR3 nucleotides read TGTGCCAGCAGCTCAGAACTGACATCTGGGGCCAACGTCCTGACTTTC. Supplemented by reference TRBV7-9 and TRBJ2-6, the full variable domain reads DTGVSQNPRHKITKRGQNVTFRCDPISEHNRLYWYRQTLGQGPEFLTYFQNEAQLEKSRLLSDRFSAERPKGSFSTLEIQRTEQGDSAMYLCASSSELTSGANVLTFGAGSRLTVL.